Below are 17 T cell receptor beta chains sequenced from a single sample in a study of T-cell memory formation after mild COVID-19. TCRdb passed the 5' RACE reads through MiXCR, listing each CDR3 protein once. The table records a few hundred thousand distinct CDR3 sequences, about a sixth of them present only once. Sequencing was done on a sample of PBMCs or a T cell subset sorted from them (not recorded which). The source is a man between 18 and 29 years old who had mild COVID-19 (a few samples of this study predate the infection). Cell type and time point are not known.

This chain uses TRBV7-3 with TRBJ1-6; 8 nucleotides align to TRBD1. J was trimmed by 9 bases and V by 9 bases; bases with no gene match: 10. CDR3 length: 14 amino acids. Germline assignment: CDR1 SGHTA and CDR2 FQGTGA. CDR3 in amino acids: CASAEQGVTSPLHF. In DNA form, the CDR3 reads TGTGCCAGTGCAGAACAGGGGGTCACTTCACCCCTCCACTTT.

The count of this clonotype is one. This sequence joins TRBV7-9 and TRBJ2-1; TRBD2 is a possible D gene (6 bases). Trimming took off 5 bases at V and 1 base at J, with 12 bases between the two ends. CDR1 is SEHNR and CDR2 is FQNEAQ in the germline V gene (reference sequence). This CDR3 has 15 amino acids. The CDR3 DNA reads as TGTGCCAGCAGCCCTACTAGCCTATCCTACAATGAGCAGTTCTTC. Amino acids: CASSPTSLSYNEQFF.

V is TRBV7-9 and J is TRBJ2-1; 14 bases match TRBD2. The length of the CDR3 is 17 residues. Germline V gene lookup returns CDR1 SEHNR and CDR2 FQNEAQ (reference sequence). V was pared by 4 bases and J by 7 bases, with 9 bases of the junction left unmatched. The DNA for the CDR3 is TGTGCCAGCAGCTCGGGACTAGCGGGGGCCACCGGTAATGAGCAGTTCTTC. It codes for CASSSGLAGATGNEQFF.

Ten or more counts support this clonotype. The V call is TRBV10-3, the J call TRBJ2-5; 9 nucleotides align to TRBD2. J gave up 2 bases and V 6 bases, and 4 bases lay outside the gene matches. In germline, CDR1 is ENHRY, CDR2 SYGVKD. There are 14 residues in the CDR3. CDR3 nucleotide sequence: TGTGCCATCAGAAGTAGCGGGGGTCAAGAGACCCAGTACTTC. Protein: CAIRSSGGQETQYF.

Only a few counts were recorded for this clonotype. J is TRBJ1-5 and V is TRBV3-1, with D possibly TRBD1 on 5 matching bases. The CDR3 totals 15 residues. CDR1 is LGHDT and CDR2 is YNNKEL in the germline V gene (reference sequence). The germline V and J ends were trimmed by 0 bases and 5 bases, with 11 bases remaining between them. The CDR3 bases are TGTGCCAGCAGCCAAGACTCGGGGGACTATCAGCCCCAGCATTTT. Encoded protein: CASSQDSGDYQPQHF. Based on the CDR3 plus reference TRBV3-1 and TRBJ1-5, the full variable domain is DTAVSQTPKYLVTQMGNDKSIKCEQNLGHDTMYWYKQDSKKFLKIMFSYNNKELIINETVPNRFSPKSPDKAHLNLHINSLELGDSAVYFCASSQDSGDYQPQHFGDGTRLSIL.

This clonotype was picked up one time. V is TRBV4-1 and J is TRBJ1-2; D remains ambiguous. CDR3 length: 15 amino acids. The germline V and J ends were trimmed by 1 base and 1 base, with 10 bases remaining between them. Germline assignment: CDR1 MGHRA and CDR2 YSYEKL. In DNA form, the CDR3 reads TGCGCCAGCAGCCAAGCCGAATTTTTTAACTATGGCTACACCTTC. This sequence encodes CASSQAEFFNYGYTF.

The sample holds a few counts of this clonotype. The CDR3 DNA reads TGTGCCAGCAGCTTAACGCGATATACCGGGACAGATACGCAGTATTTT. Residues: CASSLTRYTGTDTQYF. The V and J genes are TRBV7-2 and TRBJ2-3; D remains unclear. This CDR3 contains 16 residues. V was pared by 2 bases and J by 3 bases, with 15 bases between. Germline V CDR1 and CDR2: SGHTA, FQGNSA.

This clonotype was counted between two and nine times. CDR3 bases: TGTGCCACCTCCCCCGTCCCGAAAGGTGTAGTCGGCTACACCTTC. This sequence encodes CATSPVPKGVVGYTF. The chain has TRBV7-2 and TRBJ1-2; D not resolved. The CDR3 has 15 amino acids. The germline V gene has CDR1 SGHTA and CDR2 FQGNSA. The germline V and J ends were trimmed by 10 bases and 8 bases, with 26 bases remaining between them.

This clonotype was picked up a small number of times. This rearrangement joins TRBV12-5 to TRBJ1-1; D is perhaps TRBD1 (6 bases). CDR1 and CDR2 from the germline V gene are LGHNT and FRNRAP. The CDR3 is made up of 15 amino acids. Trimming left V 7 bases short and J 5 bases short, with 20 bases between. For the CDR3, the DNA is TGTGCTAGTGCCATCGGAGGGGGTAGCCGGACTGAAGCTTTCTTT. Encoded protein: CASAIGGGSRTEAFF.

This clonotype was seen a few times. V gene TRBV2 combines with J gene TRBJ2-4, with D uncertain. The CDR3 extends over 13 amino acids. The germline gives CDR1 SNHLY, CDR2 FYNNEI. Trimming took 1 base from V and 6 from J, leaving 7 bases between them. The CDR3 DNA follows: TGTGCCAGCAGTGAAGATTGGGGAAACATTCAGTACTTC. Its protein is CASSEDWGNIQYF.

In this sample, this clonotype turned up a few times. The rearrangement joins TRBV20-1 to TRBJ2-7; D remains unclear. Trimming cost V 0 bases and J 2 bases, with 11 bases left between them. Germline CDR1 is DFQATT and CDR2 is SNEGSKA (reference sequence). The CDR3 runs 14 residues. The DNA for the CDR3 is TGCAGTGCTAGAGATGTCCGGCTTACCTACGAGCAGTACTTC. Its protein product is CSARDVRLTYEQYF.

This clonotype was seen a few times. The chain is built from TRBV29-1 and TRBJ2-5; D is unclear. Trimming left V 4 bases short and J 0 bases short, with 9 bases between. The CDR3 consists of 13 residues. From germline, CDR1 is SQVTM and CDR2 ANQGSEA. CDR3 nucleotide sequence: TGCAGCGTTGCGGCAGCCTACCAAGAGACCCAGTACTTC. Translated, it gives CSVAAAYQETQYF.

In its sample, this clonotype was seen a few times. V is TRBV7-3 and J is TRBJ2-2; TRBD1 aligns across 7 bases. Germline lookup yields CDR1 SGHTA and CDR2 FQGTGA. The V gene end was trimmed by 1 base and the J gene end by 1 base; junction bases not matched to a gene: 6. The CDR3 spans 17 residues. The DNA for the CDR3 is TGTGCCAGCAGCTTAAACCCCGGGACAGAGAACACCGGGGAGCTGTTTTTT. Protein: CASSLNPGTENTGELFF.

The chain's CDR3 is CASIDRESGANVLTF. DNA for the CDR3: TGCGCCAGCATCGACAGGGAGTCTGGGGCCAACGTCCTGACTTTC. The V and J genes are TRBV5-1 and TRBJ2-6, with 7 bases fitting TRBD1. The V and J ends lost 6 bases and 1 base, in that order; junction bases with no gene match: 4. CDR1 SGHRS and CDR2 YFSETQ come from the germline V gene. The CDR3 runs 15 residues.

V gene TRBV7-9 combines with J gene TRBJ2-1, with 9 bases identical to TRBD2. The CDR3 sequence is 15 residues long. Germline CDR1 reads SEHNR; CDR2 reads FQNEAQ (reference sequence). The V segment lost 5 bases and the J segment 7 bases; nucleotides outside the gene matches: 9. In nucleotides, the CDR3 is TGTGCCAGCAGCCAGGGAGCGGGGGGCCTAAATGAGCAGTTCTTC. Amino acid sequence: CASSQGAGGLNEQFF.

The chain's CDR3 is CASSSSSGQAYGYTF. The CDR3 bases are TGTGCCAGCAGTTCGAGCTCGGGACAGGCCTATGGCTACACCTTC. The rearrangement joins TRBV6-5 to TRBJ1-2; 8 bases are shared with TRBD1. V shed 4 bases and J 4 bases; nucleotides not matched to a gene: 8. The CDR3 contains 15 residues. CDR1 is MNHEY and CDR2 is SVGAGI in the germline V gene.

This clonotype was detected many times. This chain connects TRBV27 to TRBJ2-7; possibly TRBD1 or TRBD2 for D (5 bases each). The CDR3 totals 14 residues. Germline values: CDR1 MNHEY, CDR2 SMNVEV (reference sequence). Between the trimmed V and J ends, which lost 1 base and 1 base, there was a span of 8 bases. CDR3 sequence: CASSLWDGSYEQYF. The CDR3 DNA reads as TGTGCCAGCAGTTTATGGGACGGTTCCTACGAGCAGTACTTC.